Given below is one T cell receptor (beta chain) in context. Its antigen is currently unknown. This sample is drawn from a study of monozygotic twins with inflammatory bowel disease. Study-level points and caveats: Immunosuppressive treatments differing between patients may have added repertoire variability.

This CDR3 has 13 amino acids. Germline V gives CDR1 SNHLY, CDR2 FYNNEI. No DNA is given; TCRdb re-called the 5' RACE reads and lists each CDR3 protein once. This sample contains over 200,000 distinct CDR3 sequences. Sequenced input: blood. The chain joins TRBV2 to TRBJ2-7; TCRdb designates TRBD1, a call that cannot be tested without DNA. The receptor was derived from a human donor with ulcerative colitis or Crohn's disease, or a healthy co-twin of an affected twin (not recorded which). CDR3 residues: CASSVGQIYEQYF.